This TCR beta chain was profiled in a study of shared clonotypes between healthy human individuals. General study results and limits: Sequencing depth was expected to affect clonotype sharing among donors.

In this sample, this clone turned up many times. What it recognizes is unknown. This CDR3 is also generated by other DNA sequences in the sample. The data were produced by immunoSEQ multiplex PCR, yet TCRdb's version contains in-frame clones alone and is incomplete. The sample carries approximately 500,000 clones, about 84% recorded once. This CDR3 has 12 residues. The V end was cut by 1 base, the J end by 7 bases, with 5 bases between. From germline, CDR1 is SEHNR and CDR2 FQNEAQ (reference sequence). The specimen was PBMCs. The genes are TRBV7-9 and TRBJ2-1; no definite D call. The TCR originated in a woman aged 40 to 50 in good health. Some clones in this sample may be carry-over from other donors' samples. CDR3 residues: CASSLDVNEQFF. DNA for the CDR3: TGTGCCAGCAGCTTAGACGTAAATGAGCAGTTCTTC.